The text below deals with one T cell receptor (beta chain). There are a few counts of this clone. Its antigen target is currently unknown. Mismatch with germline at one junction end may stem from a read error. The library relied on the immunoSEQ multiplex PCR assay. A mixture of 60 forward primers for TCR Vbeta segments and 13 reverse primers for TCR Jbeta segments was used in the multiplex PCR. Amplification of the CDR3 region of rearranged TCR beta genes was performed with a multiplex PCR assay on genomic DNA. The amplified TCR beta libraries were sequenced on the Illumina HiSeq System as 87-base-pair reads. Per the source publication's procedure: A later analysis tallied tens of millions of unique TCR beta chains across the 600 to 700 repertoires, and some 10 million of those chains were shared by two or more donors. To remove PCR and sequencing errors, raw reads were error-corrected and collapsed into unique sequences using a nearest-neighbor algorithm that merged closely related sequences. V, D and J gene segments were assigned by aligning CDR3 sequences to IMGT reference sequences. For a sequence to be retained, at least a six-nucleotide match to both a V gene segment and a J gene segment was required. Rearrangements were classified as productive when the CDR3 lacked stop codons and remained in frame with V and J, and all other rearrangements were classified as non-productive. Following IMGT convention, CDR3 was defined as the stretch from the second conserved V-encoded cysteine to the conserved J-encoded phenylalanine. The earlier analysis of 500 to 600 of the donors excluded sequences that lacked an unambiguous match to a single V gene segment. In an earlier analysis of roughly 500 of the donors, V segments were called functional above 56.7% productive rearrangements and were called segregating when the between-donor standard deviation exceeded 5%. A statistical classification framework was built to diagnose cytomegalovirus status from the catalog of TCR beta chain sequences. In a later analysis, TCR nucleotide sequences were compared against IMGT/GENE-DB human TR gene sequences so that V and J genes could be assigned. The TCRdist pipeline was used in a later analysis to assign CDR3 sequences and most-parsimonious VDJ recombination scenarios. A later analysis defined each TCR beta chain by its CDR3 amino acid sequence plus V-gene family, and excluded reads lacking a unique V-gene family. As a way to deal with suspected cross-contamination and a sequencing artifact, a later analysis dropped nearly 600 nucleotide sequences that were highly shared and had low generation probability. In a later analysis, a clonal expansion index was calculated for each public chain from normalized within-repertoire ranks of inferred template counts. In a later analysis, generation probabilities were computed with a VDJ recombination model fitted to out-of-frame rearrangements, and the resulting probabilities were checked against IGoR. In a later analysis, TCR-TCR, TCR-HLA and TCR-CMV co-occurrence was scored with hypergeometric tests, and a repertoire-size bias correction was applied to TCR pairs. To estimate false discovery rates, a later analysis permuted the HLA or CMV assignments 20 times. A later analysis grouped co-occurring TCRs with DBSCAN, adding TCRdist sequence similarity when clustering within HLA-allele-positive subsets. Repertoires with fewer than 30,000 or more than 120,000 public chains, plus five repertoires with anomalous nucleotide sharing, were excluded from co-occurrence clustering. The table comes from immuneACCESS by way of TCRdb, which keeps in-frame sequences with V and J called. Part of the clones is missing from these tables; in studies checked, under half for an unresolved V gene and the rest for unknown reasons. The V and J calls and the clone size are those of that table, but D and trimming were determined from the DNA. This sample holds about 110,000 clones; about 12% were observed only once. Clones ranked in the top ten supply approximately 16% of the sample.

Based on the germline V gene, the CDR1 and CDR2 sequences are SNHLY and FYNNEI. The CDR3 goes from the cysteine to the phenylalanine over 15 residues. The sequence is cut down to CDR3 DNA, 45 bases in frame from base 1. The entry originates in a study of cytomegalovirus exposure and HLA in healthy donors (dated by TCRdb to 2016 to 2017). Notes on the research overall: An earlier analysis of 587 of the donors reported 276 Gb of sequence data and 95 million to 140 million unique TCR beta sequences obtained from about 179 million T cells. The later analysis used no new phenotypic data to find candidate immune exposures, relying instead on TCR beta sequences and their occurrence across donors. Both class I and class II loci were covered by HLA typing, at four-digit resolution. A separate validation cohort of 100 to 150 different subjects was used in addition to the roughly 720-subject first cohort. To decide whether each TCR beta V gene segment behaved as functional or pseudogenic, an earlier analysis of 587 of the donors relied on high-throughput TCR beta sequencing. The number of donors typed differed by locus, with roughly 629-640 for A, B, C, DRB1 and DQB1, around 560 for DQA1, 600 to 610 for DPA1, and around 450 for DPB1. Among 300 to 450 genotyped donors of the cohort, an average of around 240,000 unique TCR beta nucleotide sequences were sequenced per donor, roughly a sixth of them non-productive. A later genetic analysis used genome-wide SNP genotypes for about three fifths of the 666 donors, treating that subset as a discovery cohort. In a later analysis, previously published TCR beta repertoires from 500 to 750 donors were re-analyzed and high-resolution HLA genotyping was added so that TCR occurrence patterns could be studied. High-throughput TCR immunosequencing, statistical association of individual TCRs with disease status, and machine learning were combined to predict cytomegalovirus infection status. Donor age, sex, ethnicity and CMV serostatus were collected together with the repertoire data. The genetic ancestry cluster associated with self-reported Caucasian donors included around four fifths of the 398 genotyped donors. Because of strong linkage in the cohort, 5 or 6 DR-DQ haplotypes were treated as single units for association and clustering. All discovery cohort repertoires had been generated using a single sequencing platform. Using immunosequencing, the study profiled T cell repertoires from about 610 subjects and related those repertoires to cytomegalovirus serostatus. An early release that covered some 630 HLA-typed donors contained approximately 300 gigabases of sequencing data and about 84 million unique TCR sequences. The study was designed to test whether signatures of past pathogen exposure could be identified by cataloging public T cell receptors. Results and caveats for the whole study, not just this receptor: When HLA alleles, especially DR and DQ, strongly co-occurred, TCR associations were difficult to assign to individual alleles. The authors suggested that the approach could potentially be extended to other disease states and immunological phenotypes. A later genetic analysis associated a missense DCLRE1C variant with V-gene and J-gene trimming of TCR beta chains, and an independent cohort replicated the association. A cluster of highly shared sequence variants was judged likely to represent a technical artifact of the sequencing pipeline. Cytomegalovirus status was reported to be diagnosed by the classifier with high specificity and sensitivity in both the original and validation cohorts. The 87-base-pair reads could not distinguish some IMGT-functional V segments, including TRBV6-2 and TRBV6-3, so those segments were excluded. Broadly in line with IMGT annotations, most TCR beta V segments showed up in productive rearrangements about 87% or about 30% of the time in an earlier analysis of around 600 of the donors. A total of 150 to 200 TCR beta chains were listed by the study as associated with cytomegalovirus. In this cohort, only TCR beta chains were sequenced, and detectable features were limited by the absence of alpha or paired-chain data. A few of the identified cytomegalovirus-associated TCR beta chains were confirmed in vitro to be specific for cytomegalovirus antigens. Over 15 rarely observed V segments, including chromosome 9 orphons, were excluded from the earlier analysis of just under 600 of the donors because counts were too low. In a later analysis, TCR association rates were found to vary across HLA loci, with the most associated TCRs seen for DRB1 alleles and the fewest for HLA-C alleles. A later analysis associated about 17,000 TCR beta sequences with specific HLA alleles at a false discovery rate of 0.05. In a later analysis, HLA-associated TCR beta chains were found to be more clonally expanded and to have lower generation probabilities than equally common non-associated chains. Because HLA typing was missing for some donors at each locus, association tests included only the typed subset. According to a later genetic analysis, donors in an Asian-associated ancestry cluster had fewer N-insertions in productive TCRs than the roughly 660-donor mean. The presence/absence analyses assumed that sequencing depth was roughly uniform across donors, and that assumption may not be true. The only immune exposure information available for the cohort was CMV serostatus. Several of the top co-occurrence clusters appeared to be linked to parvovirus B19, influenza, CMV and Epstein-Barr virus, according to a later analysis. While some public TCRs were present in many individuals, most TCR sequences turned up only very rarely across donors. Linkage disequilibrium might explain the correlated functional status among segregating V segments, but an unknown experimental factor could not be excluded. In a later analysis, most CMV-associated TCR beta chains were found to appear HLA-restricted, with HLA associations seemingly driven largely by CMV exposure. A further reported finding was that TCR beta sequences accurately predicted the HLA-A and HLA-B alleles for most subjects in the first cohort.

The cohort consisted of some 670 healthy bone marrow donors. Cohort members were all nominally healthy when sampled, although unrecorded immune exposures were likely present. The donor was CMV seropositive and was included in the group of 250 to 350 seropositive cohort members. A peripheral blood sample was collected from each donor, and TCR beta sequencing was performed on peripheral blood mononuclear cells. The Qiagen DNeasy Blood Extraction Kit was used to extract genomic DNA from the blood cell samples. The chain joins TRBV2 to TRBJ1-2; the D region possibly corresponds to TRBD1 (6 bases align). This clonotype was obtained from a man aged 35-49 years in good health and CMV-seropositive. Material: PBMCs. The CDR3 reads CASREEGHPNYGYTF. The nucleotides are TGTGCCAGCAGGGAAGAGGGACATCCCAACTATGGCTACACCTTC.